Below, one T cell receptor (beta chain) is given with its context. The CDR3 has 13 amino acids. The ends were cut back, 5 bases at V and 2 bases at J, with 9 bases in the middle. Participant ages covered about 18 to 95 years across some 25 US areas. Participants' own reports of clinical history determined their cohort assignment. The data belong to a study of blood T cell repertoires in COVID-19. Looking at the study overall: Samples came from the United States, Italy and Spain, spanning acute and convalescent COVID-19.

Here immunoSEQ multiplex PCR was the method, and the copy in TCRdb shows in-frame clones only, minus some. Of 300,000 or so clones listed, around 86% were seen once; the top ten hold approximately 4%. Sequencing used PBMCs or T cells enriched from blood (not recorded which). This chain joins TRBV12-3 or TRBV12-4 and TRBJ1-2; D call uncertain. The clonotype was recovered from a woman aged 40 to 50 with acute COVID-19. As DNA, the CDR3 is TGTGCCAGCAGTGAAGGGAGGAACTATGGCTACACCTTC. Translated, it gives CASSEGRNYGYTF.